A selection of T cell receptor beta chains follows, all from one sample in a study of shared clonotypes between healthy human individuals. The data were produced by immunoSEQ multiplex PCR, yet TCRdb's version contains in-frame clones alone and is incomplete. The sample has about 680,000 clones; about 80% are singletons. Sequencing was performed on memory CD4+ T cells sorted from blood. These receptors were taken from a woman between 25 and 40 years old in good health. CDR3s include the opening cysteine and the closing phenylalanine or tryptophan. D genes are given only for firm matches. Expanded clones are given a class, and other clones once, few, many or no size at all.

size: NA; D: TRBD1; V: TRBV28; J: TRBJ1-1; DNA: TGTGCCAGCAGGCCCCCACAGGGGGCGGTCACTGAAGCTTTCTTT; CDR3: CASRPPQGAVTEAFF
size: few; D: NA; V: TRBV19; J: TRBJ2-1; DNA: TGTGCCAGTACGGGGCCGGCCTACAATGAGCAGTTCTTC; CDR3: CASTGPAYNEQFF
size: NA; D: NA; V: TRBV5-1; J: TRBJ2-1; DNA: TGCGCCAGCAGCTTGGAAGGTTACTCCAATGAGCAGTTCTTC; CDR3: CASSLEGYSNEQFF
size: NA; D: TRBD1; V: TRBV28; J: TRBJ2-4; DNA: TGTGCCAGCAGTTTTCAGGGGGTAGCCAAAAACATTCAGTACTTC; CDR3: CASSFQGVAKNIQYF
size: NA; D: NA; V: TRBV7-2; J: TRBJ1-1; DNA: TGTGCCAGCAGCTCCGTCGTAGCTTTCTTT; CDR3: CASSSVVAFF
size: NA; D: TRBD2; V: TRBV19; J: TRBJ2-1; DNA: TGTGCCAGTAGACGGACTAGCGGGAGCTCCTACAATGAGCAGTTCTTC; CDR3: CASRRTSGSSYNEQFF
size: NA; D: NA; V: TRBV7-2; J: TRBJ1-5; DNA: TGTGCCAGCAGCCCTGACAGCCTAACCAATCAGCCCCAGCATTTT; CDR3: CASSPDSLTNQPQHF
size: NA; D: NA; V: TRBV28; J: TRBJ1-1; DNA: TGTGCCAGCAGTAGTAGGGTATACACTGAAGCTTTCTTT; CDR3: CASSSRVYTEAFF
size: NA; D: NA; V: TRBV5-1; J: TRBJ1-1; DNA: TGCGCCAGCAGCCAGTCCCCTATGAACACTGAAGCTTTCTTT; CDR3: CASSQSPMNTEAFF
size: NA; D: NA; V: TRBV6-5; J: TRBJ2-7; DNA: TGTGCCAGCAGTTCACAAGGGGGCGAGCAGTACTTC; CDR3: CASSSQGGEQYF
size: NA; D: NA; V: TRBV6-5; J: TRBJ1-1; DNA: TGTGCCAGCAGTTACTCGTTCCAGGGGCGCACTGAAGCTTTCTTT; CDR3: CASSYSFQGRTEAFF
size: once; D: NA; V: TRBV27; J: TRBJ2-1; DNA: TGTGCCAGCAGTTTATCAGTCGGGGGCCCGCAGGGGTATGAGCAGTTCTTC; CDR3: CASSLSVGGPQGYEQFF
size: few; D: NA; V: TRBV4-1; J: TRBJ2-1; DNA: TGCGCCAGCAGCCCGAATCAGGGGGGCTACAATGAGCAGTTCTTC; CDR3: CASSPNQGGYNEQFF
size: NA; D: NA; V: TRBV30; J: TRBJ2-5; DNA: TGTGCCTGGAGTGTAATGGAGACCCAGTACTTC; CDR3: CAWSVMETQYF
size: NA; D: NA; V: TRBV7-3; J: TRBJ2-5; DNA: TGTGCCAGCAGCTTACTAGGCGCAGGGGGGGAGACCCAGTACTTC; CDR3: CASSLLGAGGETQYF
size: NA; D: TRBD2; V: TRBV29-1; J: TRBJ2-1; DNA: TGCAGCGTTTCTACTAGCGGCTCATACAATGAGCAGTTCTTC; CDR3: CSVSTSGSYNEQFF
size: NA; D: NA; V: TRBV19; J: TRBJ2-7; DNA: TGTGCCAGTAGTCAGCACAGGGAGTCCTACGAGCAGTACTTC; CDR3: CASSQHRESYEQYF
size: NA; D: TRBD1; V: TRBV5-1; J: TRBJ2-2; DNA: TGCGCCAGCAGCCCAGGGACAGGAGGCACCGGGGAGCTGTTTTTT; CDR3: CASSPGTGGTGELFF
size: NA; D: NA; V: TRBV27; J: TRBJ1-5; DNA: TGTGCCAGCAGACCCAGCGGACAGCAAAATCAGCCCCAGCATTTT; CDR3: CASRPSGQQNQPQHF
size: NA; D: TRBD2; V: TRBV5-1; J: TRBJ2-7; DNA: TGCGCCAGCAGCGCCTGGGGCGGGAGGGCCCCCGAGCAGTACTTC; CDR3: CASSAWGGRAPEQYF
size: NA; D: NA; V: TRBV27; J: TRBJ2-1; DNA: TGTGCCAGCAGTCCACGGTCTAACTACAATGAGCAGTTCTTC; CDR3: CASSPRSNYNEQFF
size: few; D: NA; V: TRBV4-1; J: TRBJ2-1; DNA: TGCGCCAGCAGCCAAGATGTGATAGCGCTAGACAATGAGCAGTTCTTC; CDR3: CASSQDVIALDNEQFF
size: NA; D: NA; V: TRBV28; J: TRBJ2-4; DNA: TGTGCCAGCAGTTTATGGGGTAGCGACTTAGCCAAAAACATTCAGTACTTC; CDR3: CASSLWGSDLAKNIQYF
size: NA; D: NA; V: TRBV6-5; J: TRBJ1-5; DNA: TGTGCCAGCAGTCGGACAGCTAGCAATCAGCCCCAGCATTTT; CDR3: CASSRTASNQPQHF
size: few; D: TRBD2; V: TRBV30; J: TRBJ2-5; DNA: TGTGCCTGGAGAGCGGGGATGGGAGAGACCCAGTACTTC; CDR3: CAWRAGMGETQYF
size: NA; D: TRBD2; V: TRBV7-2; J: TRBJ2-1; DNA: TGTGCCAGCAGCCCCCAGGGGACTAGCGGGTACAATGAGCAGTTCTTC; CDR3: CASSPQGTSGYNEQFF
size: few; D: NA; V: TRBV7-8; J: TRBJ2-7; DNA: TGTGCCAGCAGCTCCACCCCAGGGAGCTCCTACGAGCAGTACTTC; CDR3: CASSSTPGSSYEQYF
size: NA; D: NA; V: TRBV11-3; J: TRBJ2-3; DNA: TGTGCCAGCAGCCCTCAAGGGATCGGCACGCAGTATTTT; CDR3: CASSPQGIGTQYF
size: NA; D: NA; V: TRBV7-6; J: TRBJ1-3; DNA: TGTGCCAGCAGCTTGTTGTACTCTGGAAACACCATATATTTT; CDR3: CASSLLYSGNTIYF
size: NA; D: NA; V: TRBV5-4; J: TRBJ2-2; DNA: TGTGCCAGCCGACAGGGAGGGAACACCGGGGAGCTGTTTTTT; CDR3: CASRQGGNTGELFF
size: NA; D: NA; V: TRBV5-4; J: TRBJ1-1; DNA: TGTGCCAGCAGCTTGGTAGGGGAGGCGAACACTGAAGCTTTCTTT; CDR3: CASSLVGEANTEAFF
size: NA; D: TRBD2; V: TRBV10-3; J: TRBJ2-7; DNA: TGTGCCATCAGGGGTGCGGGAGCCCACGAGCAGTACTTC; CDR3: CAIRGAGAHEQYF
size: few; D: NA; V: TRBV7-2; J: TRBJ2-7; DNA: TGTGCCAGCAGCCCCGAGAAGGAGCGGACCTACGAGCAGTACTTC; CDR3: CASSPEKERTYEQYF
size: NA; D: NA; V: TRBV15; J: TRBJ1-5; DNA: TGTGCCACCAGCAGCGGGGTTGGTCCCAATCAGCCCCAGCATTTT; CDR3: CATSSGVGPNQPQHF
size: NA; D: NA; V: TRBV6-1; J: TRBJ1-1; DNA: TGTGCCAGCAGTGAAGACAGGGTCATACCTGAAGCTTTCTTT; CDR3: CASSEDRVIPEAFF
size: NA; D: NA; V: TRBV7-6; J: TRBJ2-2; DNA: TGTGCCAGCAGGAGCGGATACCTCGGGGTCGGGGAGCTGTTTTTT; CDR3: CASRSGYLGVGELFF
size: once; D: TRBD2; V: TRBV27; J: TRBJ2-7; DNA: TGTGCCAGCGGGACTAGCGGGAGGAGCTCCTACGAGCAGTACTTC; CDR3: CASGTSGRSSYEQYF
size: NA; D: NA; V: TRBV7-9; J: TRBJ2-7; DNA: TGTGCCAGCACCATGGGGGACGAGCAGTACTTC; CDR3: CASTMGDEQYF
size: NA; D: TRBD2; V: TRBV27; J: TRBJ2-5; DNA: TGTGCCAGCAGTTTCCATGGACTAGCGGGAGGAGCGGACCAAGAGACCCAGTACTTC; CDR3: CASSFHGLAGGADQETQYF
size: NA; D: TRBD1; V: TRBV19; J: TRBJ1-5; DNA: TGTGCCAGTAGTACGTCACCGGGACAGGGATGGCAGCCCCAGCATTTT; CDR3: CASSTSPGQGWQPQHF
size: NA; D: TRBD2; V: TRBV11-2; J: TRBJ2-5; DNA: TGTGCCAGCAGCTTAGGGCGCGGGAGGGGAGAGACCCAGTACTTC; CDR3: CASSLGRGRGETQYF
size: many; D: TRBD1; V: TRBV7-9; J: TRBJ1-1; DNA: TGTGCCAGCGGCCTGACAGGGGCCCTGAACACTGAAGCTTTCTTT; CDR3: CASGLTGALNTEAFF
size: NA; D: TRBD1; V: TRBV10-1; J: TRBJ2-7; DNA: TGCGCCAGCAGTTCGGGACAGGGGACGGACGAGCAGTACTTC; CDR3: CASSSGQGTDEQYF
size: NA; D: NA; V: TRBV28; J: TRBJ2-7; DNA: TGTGCCAGCAGTTTAGGGGGTATAGGGCAGTACTTC; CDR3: CASSLGGIGQYF
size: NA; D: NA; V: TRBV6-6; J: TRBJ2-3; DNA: TGTGCCAGCAGGACGCGACGCACAGATACGCAGTATTTT; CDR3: CASRTRRTDTQYF
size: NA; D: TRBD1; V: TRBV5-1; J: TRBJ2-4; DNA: TGCGCCAGCAGCTCCACCTCGACAGGGGGCGCTCCCCTAGCCAAAAACATTCAGTACTTC; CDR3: CASSSTSTGGAPLAKNIQYF
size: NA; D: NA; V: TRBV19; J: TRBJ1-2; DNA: TGTGCCAGTAGCCACAGTCACGGCTACACCTTC; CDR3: CASSHSHGYTF
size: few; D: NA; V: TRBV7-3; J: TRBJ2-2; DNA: TGTGCCAGCAGCTTAAAAGGGAGCGACACCGGGGAGCTGTTTTTT; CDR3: CASSLKGSDTGELFF
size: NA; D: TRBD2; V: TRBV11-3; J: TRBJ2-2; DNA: TGTGCCAGCAGCCCGGGACTAGCGGGCGGGGAGCTGTTTTTT; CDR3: CASSPGLAGGELFF
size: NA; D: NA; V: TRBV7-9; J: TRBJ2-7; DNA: TGTGCCAGCAGCTTCTTTCACGGGAGCGACGAGCAGTACTTC; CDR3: CASSFFHGSDEQYF
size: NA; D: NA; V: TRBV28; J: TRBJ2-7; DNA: TGTGCCAGCGGCTCAGGGGCCTACGAGCAGTACTTC; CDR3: CASGSGAYEQYF
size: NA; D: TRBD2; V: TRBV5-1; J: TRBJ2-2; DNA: TGCGCCAGCAGCTGGGGACTAGCGGGGCCCTCCGGGGAGCTGTTTTTT; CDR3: CASSWGLAGPSGELFF
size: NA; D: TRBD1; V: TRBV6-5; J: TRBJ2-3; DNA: TGTGCCAGTAGGAAACAGGGGTCGGATACGCAGTATTTT; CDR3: CASRKQGSDTQYF
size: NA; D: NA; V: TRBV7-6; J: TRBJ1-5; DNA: TGTGCCAGCAGCTTAGGCCGGCGTGGAAAAACTAGCAATCAGCCCCAGCATTTT; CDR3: CASSLGRRGKTSNQPQHF
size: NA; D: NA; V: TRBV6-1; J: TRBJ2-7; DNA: TGTGCCAGCAGGGCTCCGATACCGATCACCTACGAGCAGTACTTC; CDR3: CASRAPIPITYEQYF